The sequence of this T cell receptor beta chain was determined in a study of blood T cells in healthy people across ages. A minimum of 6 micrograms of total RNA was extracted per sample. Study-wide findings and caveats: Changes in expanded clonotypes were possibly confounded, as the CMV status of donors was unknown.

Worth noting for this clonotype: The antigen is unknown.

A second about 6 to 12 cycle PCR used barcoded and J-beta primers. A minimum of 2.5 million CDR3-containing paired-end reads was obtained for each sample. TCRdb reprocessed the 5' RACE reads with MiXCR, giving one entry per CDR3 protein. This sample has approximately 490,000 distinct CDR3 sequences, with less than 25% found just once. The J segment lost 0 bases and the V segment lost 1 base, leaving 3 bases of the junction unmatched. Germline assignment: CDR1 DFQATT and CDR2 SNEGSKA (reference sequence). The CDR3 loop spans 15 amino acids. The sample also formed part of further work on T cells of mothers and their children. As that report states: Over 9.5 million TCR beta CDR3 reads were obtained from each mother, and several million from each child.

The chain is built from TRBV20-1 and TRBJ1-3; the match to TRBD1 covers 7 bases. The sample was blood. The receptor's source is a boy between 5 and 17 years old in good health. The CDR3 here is CSARGGTASGNTIYF. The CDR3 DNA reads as TGCAGTGCTAGAGGCGGGACAGCCTCTGGAAACACCATATATTTT.